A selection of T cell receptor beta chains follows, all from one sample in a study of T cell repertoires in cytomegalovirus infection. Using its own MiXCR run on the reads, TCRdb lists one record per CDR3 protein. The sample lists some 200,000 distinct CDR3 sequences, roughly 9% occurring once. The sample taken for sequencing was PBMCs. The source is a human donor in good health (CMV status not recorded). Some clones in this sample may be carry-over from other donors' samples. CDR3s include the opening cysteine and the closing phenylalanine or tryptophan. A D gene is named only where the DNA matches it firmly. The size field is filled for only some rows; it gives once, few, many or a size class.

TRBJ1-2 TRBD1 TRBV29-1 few CSAEDRVNYGYTF
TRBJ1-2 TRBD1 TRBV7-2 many CASSSWDRGLSDGYTF
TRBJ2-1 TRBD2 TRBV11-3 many CASSGTSGKYNEQFF
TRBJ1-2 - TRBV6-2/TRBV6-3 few CASSLEGGSGYGYTF
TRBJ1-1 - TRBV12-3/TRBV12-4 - CASSFGAGAFF
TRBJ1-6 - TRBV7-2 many CASSLRAGIIHF
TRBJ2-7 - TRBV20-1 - CSAREEEGTAFYEQYF
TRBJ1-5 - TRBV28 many CASSLWVGQPQHF
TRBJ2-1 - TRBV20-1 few CSAPKTGRGNNEQFF
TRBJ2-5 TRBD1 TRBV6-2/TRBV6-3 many CASSYGGTGILVETQYF
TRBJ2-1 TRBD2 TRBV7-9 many CASRTGLNSASNEQFF
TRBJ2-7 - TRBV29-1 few CSVVAAYEQYF
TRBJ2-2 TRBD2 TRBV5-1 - CASSLMGGSTGELFF
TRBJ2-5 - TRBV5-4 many CASSPRGQETQYF
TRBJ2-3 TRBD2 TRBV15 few CATSREGLALSDTQYF
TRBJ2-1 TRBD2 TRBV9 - CASSLGLLDNEQFF